This TCR beta chain was captured by sequencing in a study of T-cell reconstitution after alpha-beta-depleted transplantation in children. This clonotype has at least ten counts. The antigen is unknown. It was with unique molecular identifiers that the TCRbeta library was prepared. TCRdb ran MiXCR on the PCR reads and lists one entry per CDR3 protein. The sample carries over 150,000 distinct CDR3 sequences, around 7% recorded once. Germline V gives CDR1 SGHVS, CDR2 FQNEAQ. The CDR3 covers 14 residues. The V end was cut by 3 bases, the J end by 4 bases, with 12 bases between. Study observations and caveats: Some patients' high day-60 TCRbeta diversity was traced to surviving recipient T cells and thymic progenitors. At one year after transplant, newly produced T cells mostly accounted for T-cell counts and diversity. There were reportedly several hundred expanded graft clones from which alpha-beta T cells came about two months after transplant.

The source was PBMCs, collected before TCRalphabeta/CD19-depleted stem cell transplant. The rearrangement links TRBV7-8 to TRBJ1-2; possibly TRBD1 for D (6 bases). This clonotype was sampled from a boy younger than 10 with acute lymphoblastic leukemia, due to receive a stem cell transplant. CDR3 sequence: CASSFRTEPYGYTF. CDR3 DNA: TGTGCCAGCAGCTTCCGGACAGAGCCCTATGGCTACACCTTC.